This T cell receptor beta chain appears in the sequencing data of a study of radiotherapy plus CTLA-4 blockade in lung cancer. For the study at large: For approximately 19% of patients, objective responses occurred, and about 30% had disease control.

Germline V gene sequence: CDR1 LNHDA, CDR2 SQIVND (reference sequence). J lost 2 bases, V lost 6 bases, and 4 bases had no gene match. This CDR3 region has 14 residues. This clone was recorded many times. Antigen: not known. Assay used: immunoSEQ multiplex PCR; TCRdb lists only in-frame clones, some missing. The profile shows more than 90,000 clones, 65% to 85% of them singletons. Overall study findings and caveats: Reported findings show early blood T cell clone dynamics, with interferon-beta, best predicted response. Among blood TCR repertoires after radiotherapy plus ipilimumab, tumor-derived clones expanded.

The receptor was derived from a human donor with non-small cell lung cancer who had a partial response to radiotherapy plus ipilimumab. The source material was peripheral blood, sampled from a patient treated with radiotherapy plus ipilimumab. V and J are TRBV19 and TRBJ1-2; TRBD1 matches 9 bases. CDR3 bases: TGTGCCAGTAGCCTGGACAGGGGCAACTATGGCTACACCTTC. Its translation: CASSLDRGNYGYTF.